This record looks at one T cell receptor (beta chain) sequence and its context. The antigen is unknown. CDR1 ENHRY and CDR2 SYGVKD come from the germline V gene. CDR3 length equals 17 residues. After removal of 0 bases from V and 3 bases from J, the junction contained 4 bases not matched to a gene. PCR used 60 Vbeta primers and 13 Jbeta primers. In the source study's methods: Unique TCR beta chains totaled some 80 million in a later count, with roughly 11 million of them shared. Produced via immunoSEQ multiplex PCR; TCRdb's table is partial and in-frame only. V, J and clone size are those of that table, while D and trimming were read from the DNA. The sample consists of 150,000 to 200,000 clones, about 70% of them appearing once. The data derive from a study of cytomegalovirus exposure and HLA in healthy donors. Study-wide results and caveats: Within the data, a cluster of highly shared sequence variants was likely a sequencing artifact. When analyzed later, a missense DCLRE1C variant was found to be linked to TCR beta V- and J-gene trimming.

Material for sequencing was PBMCs. This TCR derives from a woman aged 18 to 35 in good health and CMV-seropositive. The rearrangement joins TRBV10-3 to TRBJ2-1; the match to TRBD2 covers 11 bases. CDR3 sequence: CAISESLLAGVYNEQFF. DNA of the CDR3: TGTGCCATCAGTGAGTCCTTACTAGCGGGAGTCTACAATGAGCAGTTCTTC.